Described below is a single T cell receptor (beta chain) sequence and its context. Its antigen is still unknown. This sample was included in a study of graft-versus-host responses after intestinal transplantation. Overall study: Anti-thymocyte globulin induction, then tacrolimus and steroids for about three years, went to all recipients.

TCRdb's table, derived via immunoSEQ multiplex PCR, lists solely in-frame clones and lacks some. The sample includes more than 100,000 clones, approximately 95% of them seen just once. This CDR3 spans 17 amino acids. CDR1 is SGHRS, CDR2 YFSETQ, per germline. The trim removed 4 bases at V and 5 bases at J, leaving 15 bases unmatched. This rearrangement joins TRBV5-1 to TRBJ2-5; 9 nucleotides align to TRBD1. The sequence was collected from a human donor who received an intestinal transplant. The material was unstimulated CD8+ T cells sorted from spleen or lymph node cells, obtained before intestinal transplant. The DNA of the CDR3 is TGCGCCAGCAGCCTGCCAATATACAGGGGGCTGGGGGAGACCCAGTACTTC. Protein product: CASSLPIYRGLGETQYF.